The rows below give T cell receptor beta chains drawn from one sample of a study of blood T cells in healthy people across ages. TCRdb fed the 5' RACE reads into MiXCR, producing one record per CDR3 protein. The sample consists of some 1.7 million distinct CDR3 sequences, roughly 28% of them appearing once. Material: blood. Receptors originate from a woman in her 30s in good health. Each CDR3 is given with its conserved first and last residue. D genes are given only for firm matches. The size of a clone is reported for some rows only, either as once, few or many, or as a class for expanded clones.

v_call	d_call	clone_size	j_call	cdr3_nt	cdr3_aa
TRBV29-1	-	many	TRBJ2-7	TGCAGCGTTGTTGGGGAGGCCTACGAGCAGTACTTC	CSVVGEAYEQYF
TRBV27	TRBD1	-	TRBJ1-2	TGTGCCAGCAGTTCGGGACAGGGGGCAACTGGTGGCTACACCTTC	CASSSGQGATGGYTF
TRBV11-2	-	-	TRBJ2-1	TGTGCCAGCAGCCATCCCTATGGCAGGGCCAGAAATGAGCAGTTCTTC	CASSHPYGRARNEQFF
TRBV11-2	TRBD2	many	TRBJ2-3	TGTGCCAGCAGTTCCCACGGGGGGAGCACAGATACGCAGTATTTT	CASSSHGGSTDTQYF
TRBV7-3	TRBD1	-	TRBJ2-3	TGTGCCAGCAGCCCCGTTCTCCGGGACAGCCTCACAGATACGCAGTATTTT	CASSPVLRDSLTDTQYF
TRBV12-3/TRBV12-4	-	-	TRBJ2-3	TGTGCCAGCAGTTTAAGCAGCTTAGATGTGCAGTATTTT	CASSLSSLDVQYF
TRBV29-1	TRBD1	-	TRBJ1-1	TGCAGCGTTAGGGACAGGGGGTTTGAAGCTTTCTTT	CSVRDRGFEAFF
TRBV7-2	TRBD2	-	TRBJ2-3	TGTGCCAGCAGTGATATACTAGCGGGAGCCCCAGGGTCAGATACGCAGTATTTT	CASSDILAGAPGSDTQYF
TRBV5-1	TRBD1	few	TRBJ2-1	TGCGCTAGCAGTACCGGGACAGGGGGCGATGAGCAGTTCTTC	CASSTGTGGDEQFF
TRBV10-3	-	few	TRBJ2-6	TGTGCCATCACCAACCCTCAGGTCTCTGGGGCCAACGTCCTGACTTTC	CAITNPQVSGANVLTF
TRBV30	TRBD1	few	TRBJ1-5	TGTGCCTGGAGTCCGGGACAGGGCAATCAGCCCCAGCATTTT	CAWSPGQGNQPQHF
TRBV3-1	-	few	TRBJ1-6	TGTGCCAGCAGCCAAGGTAGGGGGTTAGGGTCACCCCTCCACTTT	CASSQGRGLGSPLHF
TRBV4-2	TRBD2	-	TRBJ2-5	TGTGCCAGCAGCCGAGATCGGACTAGCGGGGGCATGGCCCAGTACTTC	CASSRDRTSGGMAQYF
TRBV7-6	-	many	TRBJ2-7	TGTGCCAGCAGCTTAGGGTCTTCAGAGACATCCTACGAGCAGTACTTC	CASSLGSSETSYEQYF
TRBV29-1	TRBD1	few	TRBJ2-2	TGCAGCGTTGATCTGGACAGGGGGACCGGGGAGCTGTTTTTT	CSVDLDRGTGELFF
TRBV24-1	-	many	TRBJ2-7	TGTGCCACCAGTGGGACAGAGCTTGCTAGCGAGCAGTACTTC	CATSGTELASEQYF
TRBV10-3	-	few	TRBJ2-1	TGTGCCATCAGTGTAGGTGAATGGGGGGCGCGAAATGAGCAGTTCTTC	CAISVGEWGARNEQFF
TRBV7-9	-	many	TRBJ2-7	TGTGCCAGCAGCACACAACACGAGCAGTACTTC	CASSTQHEQYF
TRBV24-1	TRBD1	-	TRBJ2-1	TGTGCCACCAGTGATCCAACAGGGGAAGACAATGAGCAGTTCTTC	CATSDPTGEDNEQFF
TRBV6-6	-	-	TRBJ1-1	TGTGCCAGCAGTTACGTTGACAGTCCCACTGAAGCTTTCTTT	CASSYVDSPTEAFF
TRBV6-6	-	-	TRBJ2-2	TGTGCCAGCGATAGCCTCAGGGACACCGGGGTGCTGTTTTTT	CASDSLRDTGVLFF
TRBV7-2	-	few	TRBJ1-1	TGTGCCAGCAGCTTAGAGGGGACACATAACACTGAAGCTTTCTTT	CASSLEGTHNTEAFF
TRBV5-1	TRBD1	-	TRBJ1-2	TGCGCCAGCAGCCCCGACAGGGGAGAGAAAGGCTACACCTTC	CASSPDRGEKGYTF
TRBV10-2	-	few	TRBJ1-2	TGCGCCAGCAGCGCCCCCGGGACATTGAGGGGCTACACCTTC	CASSAPGTLRGYTF
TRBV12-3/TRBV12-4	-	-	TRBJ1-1	TGTGCCAGCAGTACCCTTGGACAGATGAACACTGAAGCTTTCTTT	CASSTLGQMNTEAFF
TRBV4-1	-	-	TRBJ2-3	TGCGCCAGCAGCCCGGGACGGGTCCTAGGGACAGATACGCAGTATTTT	CASSPGRVLGTDTQYF
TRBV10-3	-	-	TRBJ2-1	TGTGCCATCAGTGGGGGGGATTACTCCTACAATGAGCAGTTCTTC	CAISGGDYSYNEQFF
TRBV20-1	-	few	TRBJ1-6	TGCAGTGCTAAAGGAAATTCACCCCTCCACTTT	CSAKGNSPLHF
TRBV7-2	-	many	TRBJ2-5	TGTGCCAGCAGCTTAGGCCCCCTAGGAGAGACCCAGTACTTC	CASSLGPLGETQYF
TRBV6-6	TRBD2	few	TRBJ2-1	TGTGCCAGCAGTGGGGGGACTAGCAGCCGTGTCGAGCAGTTCTTC	CASSGGTSSRVEQFF
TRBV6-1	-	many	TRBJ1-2	TGTGCCAGCAGCGGGGCGGTTTATGGCTACACCTTC	CASSGAVYGYTF
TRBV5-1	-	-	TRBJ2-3	TGCGCCGGCAGCTTGGAGGGTTTCACAGATACGCAGTATTTT	CAGSLEGFTDTQYF
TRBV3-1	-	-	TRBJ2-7	TGTGCCAGCAGCCAATATACCACTCGGAGCTACGAGCAGTACTTC	CASSQYTTRSYEQYF
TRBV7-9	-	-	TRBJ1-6	TGTGCCAGCCATCCGGGAACAGGGAAGAGAGGTTCACCCCTCCACTTT	CASHPGTGKRGSPLHF
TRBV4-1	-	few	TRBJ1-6	TGCGCCAGCAGCCCTGACAGTATTCATTCACCCCTCCACTTT	CASSPDSIHSPLHF
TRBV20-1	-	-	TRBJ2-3	TGCAGTGCGAGAAATCCGGGAGCCACAGATACGCAGTATTTT	CSARNPGATDTQYF
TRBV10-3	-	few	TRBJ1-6	TGTGCCATCAGCGACCCGGACAAAGGTGGGGGTAATTCACCCCTCCACTTT	CAISDPDKGGGNSPLHF
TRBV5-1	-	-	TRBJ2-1	TGCGCCAGCAGCCCCACCCCGGGCAACAATGAGCAGTTCTTC	CASSPTPGNNEQFF
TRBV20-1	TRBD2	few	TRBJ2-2	TGCAGTGCTAGAGGGACTAGCGGCAACACCGGGGAGCTGTTTTTT	CSARGTSGNTGELFF
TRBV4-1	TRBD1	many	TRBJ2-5	TGTGCCAGCAGGACAGGGGGCGGAGAGACCCAGTACTTC	CASRTGGGETQYF
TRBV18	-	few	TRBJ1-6	TGTGCCAGCTCACCCTCGGTGACAGCTTCTAATTCACCCCTCCACTTT	CASSPSVTASNSPLHF
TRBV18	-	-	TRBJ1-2	TGTGCCAGCCCACCAGGTCAGGGGACTGTATATGGCTACACCTTC	CASPPGQGTVYGYTF
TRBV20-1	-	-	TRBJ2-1	TGCAGTCCCGGTCGTAGCGGAGACGACAATGAGCAGTTCTTC	CSPGRSGDDNEQFF
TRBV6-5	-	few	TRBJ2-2	TGTGCCAGCAGTTACGGAGACCCGAACACCGGGGAGCTGTTTTTT	CASSYGDPNTGELFF
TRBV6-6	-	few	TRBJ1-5	TGTGCCAGCAGTTACTCGGGACCCACCTTTTCAATCATGGCCCAGCATTTT	CASSYSGPTFSIMAQHF
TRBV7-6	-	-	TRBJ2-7	TGTGCCAGCAGCCCCGTAGGGCCAGGCTCCTACGAGCAGTACTTC	CASSPVGPGSYEQYF
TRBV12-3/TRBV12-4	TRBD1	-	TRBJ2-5	TGTGCCAGCAGTCTCAACAGGGGGCTAGAGACCCAGTACTTC	CASSLNRGLETQYF
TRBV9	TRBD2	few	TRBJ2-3	TGTGCCAGCAGCGTTGAGCGGGAGAAGGTTACAGATACGCAGTATTTT	CASSVEREKVTDTQYF
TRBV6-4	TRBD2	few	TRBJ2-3	TGTGCCAGCAGCGTAACTAGCGGGGGTGCTCCGGGTACGCAGTATTTT	CASSVTSGGAPGTQYF
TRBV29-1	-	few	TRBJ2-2	TGCAGCGTCAGGAGTCCCGGGGAGCTGTTTTTT	CSVRSPGELFF